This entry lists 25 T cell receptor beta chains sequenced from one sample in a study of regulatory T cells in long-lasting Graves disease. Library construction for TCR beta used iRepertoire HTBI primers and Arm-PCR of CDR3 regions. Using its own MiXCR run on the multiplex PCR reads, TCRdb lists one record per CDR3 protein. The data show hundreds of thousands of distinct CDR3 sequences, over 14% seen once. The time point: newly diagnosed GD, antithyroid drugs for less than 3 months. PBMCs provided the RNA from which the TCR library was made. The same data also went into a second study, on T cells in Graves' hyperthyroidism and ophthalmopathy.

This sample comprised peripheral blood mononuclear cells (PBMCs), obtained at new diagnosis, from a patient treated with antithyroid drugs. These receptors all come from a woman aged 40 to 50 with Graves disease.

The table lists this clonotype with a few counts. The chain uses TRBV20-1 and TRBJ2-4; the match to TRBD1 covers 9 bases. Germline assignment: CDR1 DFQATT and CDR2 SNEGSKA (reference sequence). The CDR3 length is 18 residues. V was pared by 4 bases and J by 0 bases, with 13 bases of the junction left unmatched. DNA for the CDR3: TGCAGTGCTACCAGGGACAGGGACTACTCTCTAGCCAAAAACATTCAGTACTTC. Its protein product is CSATRDRDYSLAKNIQYF.

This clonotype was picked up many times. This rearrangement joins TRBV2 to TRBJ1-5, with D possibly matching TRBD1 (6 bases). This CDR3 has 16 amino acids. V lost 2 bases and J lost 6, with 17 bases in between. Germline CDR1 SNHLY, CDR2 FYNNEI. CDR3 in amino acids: CASSERGGQWAQPQHF. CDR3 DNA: TGTGCCAGCAGTGAAAGGGGGGGACAATGGGCTCAGCCCCAGCATTTT.

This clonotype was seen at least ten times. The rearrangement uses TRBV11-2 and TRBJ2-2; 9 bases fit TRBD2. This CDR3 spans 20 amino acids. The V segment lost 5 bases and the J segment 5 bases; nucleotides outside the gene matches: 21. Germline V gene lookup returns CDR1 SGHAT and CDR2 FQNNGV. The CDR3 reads CASSPVLSAGGGKWTGELFF. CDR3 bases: TGTGCCAGCAGCCCCGTTTTGAGCGCGGGAGGGGGAAAATGGACCGGGGAGCTGTTTTTT.

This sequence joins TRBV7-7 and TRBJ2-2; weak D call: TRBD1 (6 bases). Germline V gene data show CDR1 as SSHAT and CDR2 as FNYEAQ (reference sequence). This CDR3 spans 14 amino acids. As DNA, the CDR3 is TGTGCTAGCTTCTACAGGGTTCCCACCGGGGAGCTGTTTTTT. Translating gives CASFYRVPTGELFF.

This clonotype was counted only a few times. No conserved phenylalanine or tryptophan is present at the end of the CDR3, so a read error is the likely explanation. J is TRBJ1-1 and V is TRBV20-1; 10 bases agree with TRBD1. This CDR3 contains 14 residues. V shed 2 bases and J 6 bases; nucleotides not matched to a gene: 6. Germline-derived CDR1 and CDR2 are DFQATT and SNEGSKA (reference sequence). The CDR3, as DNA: TGCAGTGCTAGATTCGGACAGGGGGATCCTGAAGCTTTCCTT. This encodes CSARFGQGDPEAFL.

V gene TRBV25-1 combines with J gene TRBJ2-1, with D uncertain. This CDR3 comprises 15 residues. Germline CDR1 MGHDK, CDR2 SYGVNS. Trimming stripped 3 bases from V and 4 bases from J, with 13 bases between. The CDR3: CASSDSMGWYNEQFF. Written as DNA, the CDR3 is TGTGCCAGCAGTGATTCCATGGGGTGGTACAATGAGCAGTTCTTC.

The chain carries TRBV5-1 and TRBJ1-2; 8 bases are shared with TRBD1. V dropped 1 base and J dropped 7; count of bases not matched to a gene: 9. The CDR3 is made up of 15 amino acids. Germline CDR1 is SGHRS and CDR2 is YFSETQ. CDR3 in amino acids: CASSLRAGGAGGYTF. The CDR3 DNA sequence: TGCGCCAGCAGCTTGAGGGCAGGGGGCGCAGGTGGCTACACCTTC.

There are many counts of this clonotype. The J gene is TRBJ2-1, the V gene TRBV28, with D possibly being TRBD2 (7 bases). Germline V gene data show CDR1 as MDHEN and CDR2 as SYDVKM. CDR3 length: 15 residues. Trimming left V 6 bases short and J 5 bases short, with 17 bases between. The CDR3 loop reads CASSDRGAGNNEQFF. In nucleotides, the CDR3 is TGTGCCAGCAGCGACCGGGGGGCGGGAAACAATGAGCAGTTCTTC.

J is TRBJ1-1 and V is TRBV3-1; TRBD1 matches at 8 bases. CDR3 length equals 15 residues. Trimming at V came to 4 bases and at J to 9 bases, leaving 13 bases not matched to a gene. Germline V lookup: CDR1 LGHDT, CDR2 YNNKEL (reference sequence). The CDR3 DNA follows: TGTGCCAGCAGCCGACTGGACAGGGCGCAGGTACAAGCTTTCTTT. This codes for CASSRLDRAQVQAFF.

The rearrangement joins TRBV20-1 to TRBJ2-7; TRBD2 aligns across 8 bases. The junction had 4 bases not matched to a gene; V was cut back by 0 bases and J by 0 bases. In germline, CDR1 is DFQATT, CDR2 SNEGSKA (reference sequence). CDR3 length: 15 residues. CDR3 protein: CSARDSLAVSYEQYF. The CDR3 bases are TGCAGTGCTAGAGACTCACTAGCGGTCTCCTACGAGCAGTACTTC.

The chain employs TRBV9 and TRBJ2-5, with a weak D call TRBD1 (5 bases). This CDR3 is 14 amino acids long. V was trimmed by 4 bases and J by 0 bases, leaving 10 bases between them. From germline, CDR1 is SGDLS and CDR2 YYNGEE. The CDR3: CASSQGRNQETQYF. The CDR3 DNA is TGTGCCAGCAGCCAGGGCAGGAACCAAGAGACCCAGTACTTC. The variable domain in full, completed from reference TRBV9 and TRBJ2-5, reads DSGVTQTPKHLITATGQRVTLRCSPRSGDLSVYWYQQSLDQGLQFLIQYYNGEERAKGNILERFSAQQFPDLHSELNLSSLELGDSALYFCASSQGRNQETQYFGPGTRLLVL.

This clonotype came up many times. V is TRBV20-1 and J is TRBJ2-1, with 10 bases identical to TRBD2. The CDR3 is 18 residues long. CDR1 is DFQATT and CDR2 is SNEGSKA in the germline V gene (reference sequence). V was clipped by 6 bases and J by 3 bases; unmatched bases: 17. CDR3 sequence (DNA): TGCAGTGCCGTAAGGGACGAATGGACTAGCGGTGACTACAATGAGCAGTTCTTC. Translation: CSAVRDEWTSGDYNEQFF.

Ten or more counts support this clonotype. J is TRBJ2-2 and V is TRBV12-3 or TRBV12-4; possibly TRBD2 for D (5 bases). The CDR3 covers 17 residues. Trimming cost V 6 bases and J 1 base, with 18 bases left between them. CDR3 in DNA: TGTGCCAGCAGCGAGCCTCGCGGGCGGATGAACACCGGGGAGCTGTTTTTT. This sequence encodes CASSEPRGRMNTGELFF.

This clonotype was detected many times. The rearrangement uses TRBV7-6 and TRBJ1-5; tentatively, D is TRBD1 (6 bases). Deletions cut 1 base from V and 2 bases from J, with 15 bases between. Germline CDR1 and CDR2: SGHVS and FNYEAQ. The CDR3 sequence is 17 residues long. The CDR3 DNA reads TGTGCCAGCAGCTTAGGGTTCGGGGGCGAGGGCAATCAGCCCCAGCATTTT. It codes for CASSLGFGGEGNQPQHF.

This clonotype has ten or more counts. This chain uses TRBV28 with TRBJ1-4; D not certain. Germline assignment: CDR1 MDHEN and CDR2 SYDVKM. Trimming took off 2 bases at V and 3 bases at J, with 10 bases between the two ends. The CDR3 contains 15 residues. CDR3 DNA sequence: TGTGCCAGCAGTTTACGGACGGAGGCTAATGAAAAACTGTTTTTT. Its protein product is CASSLRTEANEKLFF.

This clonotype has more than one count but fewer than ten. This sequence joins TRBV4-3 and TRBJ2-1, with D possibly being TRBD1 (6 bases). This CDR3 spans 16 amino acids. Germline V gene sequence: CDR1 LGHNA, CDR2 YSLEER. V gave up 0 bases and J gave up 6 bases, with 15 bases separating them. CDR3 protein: CASSQEPGAVGNEQFF. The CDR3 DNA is TGCGCCAGCAGCCAAGAACCAGGGGCAGTGGGCAATGAGCAGTTCTTC.

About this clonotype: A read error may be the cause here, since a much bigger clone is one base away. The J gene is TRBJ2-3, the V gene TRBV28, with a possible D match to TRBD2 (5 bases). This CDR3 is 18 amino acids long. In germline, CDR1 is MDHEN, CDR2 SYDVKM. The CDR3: CASSPIVPLSEPTDTKYF. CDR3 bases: TGTGCCAGCAGTCCAATAGTGCCACTTAGCGAACCCACAGATACGAAGTATTTT.

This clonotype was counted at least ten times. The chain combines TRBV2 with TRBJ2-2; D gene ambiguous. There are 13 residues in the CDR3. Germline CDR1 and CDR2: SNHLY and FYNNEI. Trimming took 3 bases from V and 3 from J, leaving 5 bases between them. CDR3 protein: CASSDWDTGELFF. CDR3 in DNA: TGTGCCAGCAGTGACTGGGACACCGGGGAGCTGTTTTTT.

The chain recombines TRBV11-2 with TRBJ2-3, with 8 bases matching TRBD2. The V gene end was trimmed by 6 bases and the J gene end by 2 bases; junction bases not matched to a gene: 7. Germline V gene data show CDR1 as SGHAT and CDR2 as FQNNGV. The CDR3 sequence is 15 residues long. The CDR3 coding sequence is TGTGCCAGCAGTCAATTTAGCGGGGACACAGATACGCAGTATTTT. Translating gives CASSQFSGDTDTQYF.

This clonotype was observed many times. In DNA, the CDR3 is TGTGCCAGCACGGGACAGGGGGACAGTGAAGCTTTCTTT. This encodes CASTGQGDSEAFF. The chain carries TRBV27 and TRBJ1-1; 11 bases match TRBD1. CDR3 size: 13 residues. Trimming took 7 bases from V and 7 from J; bases not matched to a gene: 5. From germline, CDR1 is MNHEY and CDR2 SMNVEV (reference sequence).

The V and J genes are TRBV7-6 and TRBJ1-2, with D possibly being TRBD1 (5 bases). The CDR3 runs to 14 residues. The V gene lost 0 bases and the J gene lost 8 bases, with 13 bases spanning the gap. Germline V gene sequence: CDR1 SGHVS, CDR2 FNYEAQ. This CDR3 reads CASSLAALGDGYTF. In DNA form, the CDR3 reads TGTGCCAGCAGCTTAGCGGCTCTGGGGGACGGCTACACCTTC. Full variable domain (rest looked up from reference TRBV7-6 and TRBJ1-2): GAGVSQSPRYKVTKRGQDVALRCDPISGHVSLYWYRQALGQGPEFLTYFNYEAQQDKSGLPNDRFSAERPEGSISTLTIQRTEQRDSAMYRCASSLAALGDGYTFGSGTRLTVV.

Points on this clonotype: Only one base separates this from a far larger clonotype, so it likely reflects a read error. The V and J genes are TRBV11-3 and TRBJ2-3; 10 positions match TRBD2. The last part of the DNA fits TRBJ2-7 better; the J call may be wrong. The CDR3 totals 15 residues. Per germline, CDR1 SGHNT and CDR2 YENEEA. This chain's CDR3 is CASSPSGSWDYEQYF. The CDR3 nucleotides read TGTGCCAGCAGTCCTAGCGGGAGCTGGGACTACGAGCAGTACTTC.

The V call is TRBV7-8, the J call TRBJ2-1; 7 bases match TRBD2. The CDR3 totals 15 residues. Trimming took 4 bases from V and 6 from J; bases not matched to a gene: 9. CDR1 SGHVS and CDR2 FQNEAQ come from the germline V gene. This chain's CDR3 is CASSSGLPGGNEQFF. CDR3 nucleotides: TGTGCCAGCAGCTCGGGACTACCTGGTGGCAATGAGCAGTTCTTC.

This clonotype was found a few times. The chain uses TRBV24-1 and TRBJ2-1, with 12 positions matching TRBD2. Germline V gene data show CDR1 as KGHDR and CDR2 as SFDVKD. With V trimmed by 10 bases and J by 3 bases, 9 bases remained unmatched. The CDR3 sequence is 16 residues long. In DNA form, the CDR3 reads TGTGCCACGATGGGGACTAGCGGGCCCAACTACAATGAGCAGTTCTTC. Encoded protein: CATMGTSGPNYNEQFF.

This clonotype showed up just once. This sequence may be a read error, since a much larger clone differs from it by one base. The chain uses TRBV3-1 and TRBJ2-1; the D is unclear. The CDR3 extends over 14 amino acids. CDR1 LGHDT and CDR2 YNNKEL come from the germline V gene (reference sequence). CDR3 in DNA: TGTGCCAGCGGCCAAGTGGTCCAAAACAATGAGCAGTTCTTC. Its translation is CASGQVVQNNEQFF.